What follows are 24 T cell receptor beta chains derived from one specimen sequenced in a study of Graves' ophthalmopathy and Graves' hyperthyroidism. The authors amplified TCR beta CDR3 regions, and they did so from RNA transcripts for repertoire sequencing. RT-PCR with HTBI primers came first, then second-round multiplex PCR. Each CDR3 protein is one row after TCRdb ran MiXCR on the multiplex PCR reads. The sample shows 500,000 to 700,000 distinct CDR3 sequences, about 20% of them seen only once. The sample comprised peripheral blood. The receptors shown here come from a woman between 18 and 29 years old with stable Graves' hyperthyroidism. Some clones in this sample may be carry-over from other donors' samples.

About this clonotype: This clone may be a read error of a much larger clone one base away. The chain carries TRBV12-3 or TRBV12-4 and TRBJ2-5; TRBD2 matches 8 bases. The CDR3 length is 14 residues. The CDR3 region is CASSIAGHQETKYF. The CDR3 coding sequence is TGTGCCAGCAGTATAGCGGGACACCAAGAGACCAAGTACTTC.

The genes are TRBV11-1 and TRBJ2-2; 9 bases fit TRBD2. The V segment lost 5 bases and the J segment 7 bases; nucleotides outside the gene matches: 11. The V gene's germline CDR1 is SGHAT and CDR2 FQDESV (reference sequence). The CDR3 contains 16 residues. The CDR3 spells CASSPARGLANGELFF. The CDR3 nucleotides are TGTGCCAGCAGCCCCGCGAGGGGACTAGCAAACGGGGAGCTGTTTTTT.

The rearrangement links TRBV5-6 to TRBJ1-5; D is perhaps TRBD1 (6 bases). CDR3 size: 15 residues. The V gene's germline CDR1 is SGHDT and CDR2 YYEEEE. Trimming removed 4 bases from V and 3 bases from J, with 14 bases in between. The CDR3 here is CASSLRGAFNQPQHF. CDR3 bases: TGTGCCAGCAGCCTGCGGGGGGCCTTCAATCAGCCCCAGCATTTT.

The chain has TRBV7-8 and TRBJ2-7, with a possible D match to TRBD1 (6 bases). CDR3 length equals 14 residues. Trimming removed 5 bases at V and 4 bases at J, with 15 bases between. The V gene's germline CDR1 is SGHVS and CDR2 FQNEAQ. In DNA, the CDR3 is TGTGCCAGCAGCCATCGACAGGCAATTTACGAGCAGTACTTC. It yields the protein CASSHRQAIYEQYF.

The table lists this clonotype with many counts. The J gene is TRBJ1-1, the V gene TRBV4-1, with 7 positions matching TRBD1. The V gene's germline CDR1 is MGHRA and CDR2 YSYEKL. V lost 4 bases and J lost 1; bases outside the gene matches: 9. This CDR3 comprises 16 residues. The CDR3 region is CASSPRVGQANTEAFF. The CDR3 nucleotides read TGCGCCAGCAGCCCGCGAGTAGGACAGGCGAACACTGAAGCTTTCTTT.

Concerning this clonotype: A much larger clone is a single base away; this may be a read error. Without the conserved terminal phenylalanine or tryptophan, this CDR3 likely stems from a read error. The gene calls are TRBV9 and TRBJ2-2, with no clear D. V shed 1 base and J shed 2 bases, with 6 bases lying between them. This CDR3 has 14 amino acids. CDR1 and CDR2 from the germline V gene are SGDLS and YYNGEE. In nucleotides, the CDR3 is TGTGCCAGCAGCGTACCCCCAAACACCGGGGAGCTGTTTCTT. It translates to CASSVPPNTGELFL.

This clonotype was found many times. This chain joins TRBV6-5 and TRBJ2-5, with unresolved D. The germline V gene encodes CDR1 MNHEY and CDR2 SVGAGI. CDR3 length: 13 residues. Deletions cut 2 bases from V and 5 bases from J, with 9 bases between. The CDR3 is CASSYKGLETQYF. In nucleotides, the CDR3 is TGTGCCAGCAGTTACAAGGGTTTGGAGACCCAGTACTTC.

This clonotype was recorded many times. This chain connects TRBV28 to TRBJ2-5; 9 bases agree with TRBD2. Germline CDR1 reads MDHEN; CDR2 reads SYDVKM. The CDR3 consists of 16 residues. J was trimmed by 2 bases and V by 3 bases; bases with no gene match: 7. CDR3 DNA: TGTGCCAGCAGTTTTTGGTTGCGGGGGGGACAAGAGACCCAGTACTTC. Translated, it gives CASSFWLRGGQETQYF.

In this sample, this clonotype turned up many times. This chain connects TRBV20-1 to TRBJ2-7; either TRBD1 or TRBD2 may supply D (6 bases each). Per germline, CDR1 DFQATT and CDR2 SNEGSKA (reference sequence). V gave up 4 bases and J gave up 6 bases, with 16 bases separating them. The CDR3 contains 13 residues. The CDR3 protein is CSATTGAEFEQYF. Here the CDR3 DNA reads TGCAGTGCTACCACGGGGGCCGAATTCGAGCAGTACTTC.

This clonotype appeared a few times. The chain carries TRBV18 and TRBJ1-2; no clear D. Between the trimmed V and J ends, which lost 3 bases and 5 bases, there was a span of 13 bases. CDR3 size: 14 residues. Germline values: CDR1 KGHSH, CDR2 LQKENI. CDR3 coding DNA: TGTGCCAGCTCACCTTCCCAGGACCCTTATGGCTACACCTTC. Translating it yields CASSPSQDPYGYTF. The full variable domain, with the rest looked up from reference TRBV18 and TRBJ1-2, is NAGVMQNPRHLVRRRGQEARLRCSPMKGHSHVYWYRQLPEEGLKFMVYLQKENIIDESGMPKERFSAEFPKEGPSILRIQQVVRGDSAAYFCASSPSQDPYGYTFGSGTRLTVV.

On this clonotype: A junction boundary mismatches the germline segment, possibly from a read error. The gene calls are TRBV18 and TRBJ1-3; D gene unclear. The germline V gene encodes CDR1 KGHSH and CDR2 LQKENI. There are 14 residues in the CDR3. CDR3 sequence reads: CAGSPMTFRDTIYF. The CDR3 DNA follows: TGTGCCGGCTCACCGATGACATTCCGAGACACCATATATTTT.

The gene calls are TRBV28 and TRBJ1-2; the match to TRBD1 covers 8 bases. V trimming: 5 bases; J trimming: 0 bases; junction bases outside the gene matches: 14. From germline, CDR1 is MDHEN and CDR2 SYDVKM. The CDR3 has 18 residues. In nucleotides, the CDR3 is TGTGCCAGCAGTCCTATCCCGGACAGGGCATTTCCTAACTATGGCTACACCTTC. Protein: CASSPIPDRAFPNYGYTF.

This clonotype was counted ten times or more. This sequence joins TRBV12-3 or TRBV12-4 and TRBJ1-2; tentatively, D is TRBD1 (6 bases). This CDR3 is built from 14 residues. V lost 3 bases, J lost 5 bases, and 13 bases lay in between. CDR3 sequence reads: CASSFNQGWYGYTF. For the CDR3, the DNA is TGTGCCAGCAGTTTCAATCAGGGGTGGTATGGCTACACCTTC.

V and J are TRBV6-1 and TRBJ1-6, with a weak D call TRBD1 (6 bases). The CDR3 consists of 16 residues. Germline CDR1 reads MNHNS; CDR2 reads SASEGT. Trimming removed 5 bases at V and 5 bases at J, with 16 bases between. The CDR3 here is CASSTYRDIDNSPLHF. The CDR3 DNA reads TGTGCCAGCAGTACCTACCGGGACATCGATAATTCACCCCTCCACTTT.

This clonotype was recorded at least ten times. The gene calls are TRBV7-3 and TRBJ2-5; TRBD2 agrees at 12 bases. This CDR3 contains 16 residues. The V gene's germline CDR1 is SGHTA and CDR2 FQGTGA. Losses at the gene ends were 5 bases for V and 5 bases for J; bases not matched to a gene: 9. The chain's CDR3 is CASSQGLAGRPETQYF. As DNA, the CDR3 is TGTGCCAGCAGCCAAGGACTAGCGGGGCGTCCGGAGACCCAGTACTTC.

In this sample, this clonotype turned up a few times. This sequence joins TRBV5-1 and TRBJ2-7, with a weak D call TRBD2 (5 bases). The V end lost 1 base, the J end lost 1 base, and 15 bases lay between the germline ends. This CDR3 contains 16 residues. The germline V gene encodes CDR1 SGHRS and CDR2 YFSETQ. The CDR3 loop reads CASSLLSPRESYEQYF. The CDR3 coding sequence is TGCGCCAGCAGCTTGTTGTCGCCCCGGGAATCCTACGAGCAGTACTTC.

This clonotype showed up many times. The J gene is TRBJ1-2, the V gene TRBV12-5; possibly TRBD1 for D (6 bases). V was cut by 4 bases and J by 4 bases, with 16 bases left in between. There are 15 residues in the CDR3. CDR1 is LGHNT, CDR2 FRNRAP, per germline. The CDR3: CASGSSTGHPYGYTF. The CDR3 DNA reads as TGTGCTAGTGGTTCCTCCACGGGACACCCCTATGGCTACACCTTC.

This chain links TRBV29-1 with TRBJ1-1; D is possibly TRBD1 (5 bases). Trimming cost V 7 bases and J 5 bases, with 14 bases left between them. There are 12 residues in the CDR3. Germline lookup yields CDR1 SQVTM and CDR2 ANQGSEA. The CDR3 spells CSGGEIRTEAFF. The CDR3 DNA is TGCAGCGGGGGCGAGATAAGAACTGAAGCTTTCTTT.

This clonotype was seen a few times. This sequence joins TRBV20-1 and TRBJ1-1; perhaps TRBD1 as D (5 bases). There are 14 residues in the CDR3. Germline CDR1 and CDR2: DFQATT and SNEGSKA (reference sequence). V was pared by 0 bases and J by 0 bases, with 8 bases between. The CDR3 region has the DNA TGCAGTGCTAGAGAGGGGGTCTTGAACACTGAAGCTTTCTTT. Amino acids: CSAREGVLNTEAFF.

This clonotype was detected only a few times. This sequence joins TRBV18 and TRBJ2-7; 7 bases line up with TRBD2. Per germline, CDR1 KGHSH and CDR2 LQKENI. V shed 4 bases and J 3 bases; nucleotides not matched to a gene: 6. The CDR3 totals 14 residues. CDR3 loop: CASSQSGTNYEQYF. The CDR3, as DNA: TGTGCCAGCTCACAATCTGGGACTAACTACGAGCAGTACTTC.

The rearrangement links TRBV27 to TRBJ1-5; D is undetermined. V was cut by 6 bases and J by 7 bases, with 16 bases left in between. Germline loops: CDR1 MNHEY, CDR2 SMNVEV (reference sequence). The CDR3 extends over 14 amino acids. The DNA for the CDR3 is TGTGCCAGCAGCTACGGTGGATCCGGACAGCCCCAGCATTTT. Its translation: CASSYGGSGQPQHF.

The sample holds many counts of this clonotype. V gene TRBV6-1 combines with J gene TRBJ2-7; D may be TRBD1 or TRBD2 (5 bases each). V was shortened by 8 bases and J by 1 base, with 12 bases between the two germline ends. CDR1 and CDR2 from the germline V gene are MNHNS and SASEGT. The CDR3 sequence is 13 residues long. The CDR3 nucleotides read TGTGCCAGCGTATTGGGGGAATCCTACGAGCAGTACTTC. This sequence encodes CASVLGESYEQYF.

This clonotype was recorded at least ten times. This sequence joins TRBV18 and TRBJ1-2, with D perhaps matching TRBD1 (5 bases). CDR3 length equals 13 residues. Germline-derived CDR1 and CDR2 are KGHSH and LQKENI. Trimming removed 2 bases at V and 7 bases at J, with 11 bases between. This chain's CDR3 is CASSPGTDAGYTF. As DNA, the CDR3 is TGTGCCAGCTCACCAGGGACGGATGCTGGCTACACCTTC.

This clonotype was counted at least ten times. This chain connects TRBV24-1 to TRBJ1-5, with TRBD1 matching 9 bases. After removal of 4 bases from V and 6 bases from J, the junction contained 9 bases not matched to a gene. CDR1 is KGHDR, CDR2 SFDVKD, per germline. There are 16 residues in the CDR3. This CDR3 is CATSDRRTGAGQPQHF. CDR3 in DNA: TGTGCCACCAGTGACCGTCGGACAGGGGCGGGTCAGCCCCAGCATTTT.